This T cell receptor beta chain was recorded in a study of CD8+ T cells in alopecia areata. Treatment of the sample: oral pan-JAK inhibitor, 5-10 mg twice daily. Investigators isolated RNA and reverse transcribed it into cDNA to act as the sequencing template. Using immunoSEQ multiplex PCR, the repertoire was profiled, and TCRdb retains in-frame clones only, with some absent. The table lists around 270,000 clones, 58% of them singletons, with approximately 2% in the top ten. Trimming cost V 4 bases and J 2 bases, with 17 bases left between them. The CDR3 is 16 amino acids. Per the germline V gene, CDR1 is MNHEY and CDR2 is SVGAGI.

The chain recombines TRBV6-5 with TRBJ1-2, with a tentative D call TRBD1 (6 bases). Sequenced material: CD4+ T cells sorted from blood, taken at week 24, from a patient treated with tofacitinib. The TCR was taken from a human donor with alopecia areata. The chain's CDR3 is CASSSSLRGRNYGYTF. CDR3 bases: TGTGCCAGCAGTTCGTCTCTCAGGGGCAGGAACTATGGCTACACCTTC.